This TCR beta chain was sequenced for a study of blood T cell repertoires in COVID-19. Before being deemed recovered, Cohort 3 donors had two negative PCRs, clearance, or symptom resolution. The CDR3 loop spans 14 amino acids. CDR1 and CDR2 (germline): SGHNT, YENEEA. Deletions cut 5 bases from V and 6 bases from J, with 13 bases between. Data came from immunoSEQ multiplex PCR; TCRdb stores just in-frame clones and leaves some out. The sample has 300,000 to 350,000 clones, roughly 88% seen once. The receptor was derived from a man aged 25-45 years who had recovered from COVID-19. The chain recombines TRBV11-3 with TRBJ2-2, with TRBD2 as a possible D gene (6 bases). Source material: PBMCs or T cells enriched from blood (not recorded which). The DNA of the CDR3 is TGTGCCAGCAGCCCGGGGGACGGCGCCGGGGAGCTGTTTTTT. Its translation is CASSPGDGAGELFF.